These T cell receptor beta chains were read from a single sample in a study of cytomegalovirus exposure and HLA in healthy donors. Clones were read by immunoSEQ multiplex PCR, and TCRdb kept only the in-frame ones, dropping some. The data hold some 190,000 clones, with just over 75% observed a single time. The specimen was PBMCs. These TCRs come from a man between 18 and 35 years old in good health and CMV-seronegative. CDR3s include the opening cysteine and the closing phenylalanine or tryptophan. A D gene is named only where the DNA matches it firmly. Rows may omit the clone size; those that give it use once, few, many or a size class.

D gene: NA; J gene: TRBJ2-5; V gene: TRBV30; clone size: NA; CDR3 DNA: TGTGCCTGGAGTCATGGAGGGATCCAAGAGACCCAGTACTTC; CDR3 protein: CAWSHGGIQETQYF
D gene: TRBD2; J gene: TRBJ2-1; V gene: TRBV7-6; clone size: few; CDR3 DNA: TGTGCCAGCAGCTTACCCTTACGGACTAGCGGGAGATACCATGAGCAGTTCTTC; CDR3 protein: CASSLPLRTSGRYHEQFF
D gene: NA; J gene: TRBJ2-1; V gene: TRBV7-2; clone size: NA; CDR3 DNA: TGTGCCAGCAGCTCCATCTCCGGGACACTAAACAATGAGCAGTTCTTC; CDR3 protein: CASSSISGTLNNEQFF
D gene: TRBD1; J gene: TRBJ1-3; V gene: TRBV19; clone size: few; CDR3 DNA: TGTGCCAGTAGCTGGGGGCGAACAGGGACAGGGAAGAACACCATATATTTT; CDR3 protein: CASSWGRTGTGKNTIYF
D gene: NA; J gene: TRBJ2-5; V gene: TRBV5-1; clone size: few; CDR3 DNA: TGCGCCAGCAGCATTAGCTCCTGGGAGACCCAGTACTTC; CDR3 protein: CASSISSWETQYF
D gene: NA; J gene: TRBJ2-7; V gene: TRBV7-2; clone size: NA; CDR3 DNA: TGTGCCAGCAGCTTCGGCAGCGAGGGGGGGGGTACCTACGAGCAGTACTTC; CDR3 protein: CASSFGSEGGGTYEQYF
D gene: NA; J gene: TRBJ1-2; V gene: TRBV5-1; clone size: NA; CDR3 DNA: TGCGCCAGCAGCTTCGGACGTCCGGGGGATTTTACGGATGGCTACACCTTC; CDR3 protein: CASSFGRPGDFTDGYTF
D gene: TRBD2; J gene: TRBJ2-2; V gene: TRBV7-9; clone size: once; CDR3 DNA: TGTGCCAGCAGCTTAGGACTAGCGGGCGAAACGAACACCGGGGAGCTGTTTTTT; CDR3 protein: CASSLGLAGETNTGELFF
D gene: TRBD1; J gene: TRBJ2-7; V gene: TRBV6-5; clone size: NA; CDR3 DNA: TGTGCCAGCAGTCGCTCCGGGACAGGGCTTTACGAGCAGTACTTC; CDR3 protein: CASSRSGTGLYEQYF
D gene: TRBD2; J gene: TRBJ2-2; V gene: TRBV11-3; clone size: few; CDR3 DNA: TGTGCCAGCAGCTCCGCTAGCGGGGGGTTGAACACCGGGGAGCTGTTTTTT; CDR3 protein: CASSSASGGLNTGELFF
D gene: TRBD1; J gene: TRBJ2-3; V gene: TRBV7-2; clone size: few; CDR3 DNA: TGTGCCAGCAGCTTAGAAGGGACAGGGGGCCCAGATACGCAGTATTTT; CDR3 protein: CASSLEGTGGPDTQYF
D gene: NA; J gene: TRBJ2-5; V gene: TRBV7-2; clone size: NA; CDR3 DNA: TGTGCCAGCAGCTTAGGACTAGGGGAGACCCAGTACTTC; CDR3 protein: CASSLGLGETQYF
D gene: TRBD1; J gene: TRBJ1-5; V gene: TRBV5-1; clone size: few; CDR3 DNA: TGCGCCAGCAGCGGCATACAGGGGAGGCTTTACCTTAGCAATCAGCCCCAGCATTTT; CDR3 protein: CASSGIQGRLYLSNQPQHF
D gene: NA; J gene: TRBJ2-5; V gene: TRBV2; clone size: NA; CDR3 DNA: TGTGCCAGCAGAACCAGAGCACTTACTACTGAGACCCAGTACTTC; CDR3 protein: CASRTRALTTETQYF
D gene: TRBD2; J gene: TRBJ2-2; V gene: TRBV2; clone size: NA; CDR3 DNA: TGTGCCAGCAGTGAATACGGACTAGCGGGAGAGGGGCCCGGGGAGCTGTTTTTT; CDR3 protein: CASSEYGLAGEGPGELFF
D gene: TRBD1; J gene: TRBJ2-1; V gene: TRBV6-6; clone size: NA; CDR3 DNA: TGTGCCAGCAGACGACCGACAGGGACCGAGTTCTTC; CDR3 protein: CASRRPTGTEFF
D gene: TRBD2; J gene: TRBJ2-1; V gene: TRBV7-3; clone size: NA; CDR3 DNA: TGTGCCAGCAGTCAAATAGCGGGGGTGCTCAATGAGCAGTTCTTC; CDR3 protein: CASSQIAGVLNEQFF
D gene: NA; J gene: TRBJ2-6; V gene: TRBV6-6; clone size: NA; CDR3 DNA: TGTGCCAGCAGCCCGGGACACTACTCTGGGGCCAACGTCCTGACTTTC; CDR3 protein: CASSPGHYSGANVLTF
D gene: TRBD2; J gene: TRBJ2-7; V gene: TRBV5-1; clone size: NA; CDR3 DNA: TGCGCCAGCAGCTTTAATCCCTCTAGCGGAATAAGCTCCTACGAGCAGTACTTC; CDR3 protein: CASSFNPSSGISSYEQYF
D gene: TRBD1; J gene: TRBJ2-2; V gene: TRBV19; clone size: NA; CDR3 DNA: TGTGCTGTCTCCAGCGAGCAGGGGGATGCCGGGGAGCTGTTTTTT; CDR3 protein: CAVSSEQGDAGELFF
D gene: NA; J gene: TRBJ2-7; V gene: TRBV5-8; clone size: few; CDR3 DNA: TGTGCCAGCAGCTTTCTAGCGAGCTCCTACGAGCAGTACTTC; CDR3 protein: CASSFLASSYEQYF
D gene: NA; J gene: TRBJ2-7; V gene: TRBV5-4; clone size: NA; CDR3 DNA: TGTGCCAGCAGCCATAAGCTTCGCCCCTACGAGCAGTACTTC; CDR3 protein: CASSHKLRPYEQYF
D gene: NA; J gene: TRBJ1-2; V gene: TRBV19; clone size: NA; CDR3 DNA: TGTGCCAGCCTTGGGGGGGGCCCCTATGGCTACACCTTC; CDR3 protein: CASLGGGPYGYTF
D gene: TRBD2; J gene: TRBJ2-1; V gene: TRBV6-6; clone size: NA; CDR3 DNA: TGTGCCAGCAGTTACCTTGGGACTAGCAGCGCCAATGAGCAGTTCTTC; CDR3 protein: CASSYLGTSSANEQFF
D gene: NA; J gene: TRBJ2-3; V gene: TRBV6-5; clone size: NA; CDR3 DNA: TGTGCCAGCAGTCCCCGTAGCGGTAGCACAGATACGCAGTATTTT; CDR3 protein: CASSPRSGSTDTQYF
D gene: TRBD1; J gene: TRBJ2-7; V gene: TRBV9; clone size: once; CDR3 DNA: TGTGCCAACAGCGTGGGGACAGGGGGCTACGAGCAGTACTTC; CDR3 protein: CANSVGTGGYEQYF
D gene: NA; J gene: TRBJ1-1; V gene: TRBV30; clone size: NA; CDR3 DNA: TGTGCCTGGAGTCCGTACGTCGACAGAGTGAACACTGAAGCTTTCTTT; CDR3 protein: CAWSPYVDRVNTEAFF
D gene: NA; J gene: TRBJ1-1; V gene: TRBV12-5; clone size: NA; CDR3 DNA: TGTGCTAGCGCTGGGGAGGCCACTGAAGCTTTCTTT; CDR3 protein: CASAGEATEAFF
D gene: NA; J gene: TRBJ1-1; V gene: TRBV2; clone size: NA; CDR3 DNA: TGTGCCAGCAGTGTGCCCCGGGGAGGGAGGGGCACTGAAGCTTTCTTT; CDR3 protein: CASSVPRGGRGTEAFF
D gene: NA; J gene: TRBJ1-3; V gene: TRBV12-5; clone size: few; CDR3 DNA: TGTGCTAGTGGTTCCGCCCTTTCGACTGTGGACACCATATATTTT; CDR3 protein: CASGSALSTVDTIYF
D gene: NA; J gene: TRBJ1-1; V gene: TRBV5-8; clone size: once; CDR3 DNA: TGTGCCAGCAGCTTGAGGCAGGGAGGGCCTAGTGAAGCTTTCTTT; CDR3 protein: CASSLRQGGPSEAFF
D gene: NA; J gene: TRBJ2-2; V gene: TRBV4-3; clone size: NA; CDR3 DNA: TGCGCCAGCAGCCAAGAAAGAATTAGATCCGGGGAGCTGTTTTTT; CDR3 protein: CASSQERIRSGELFF
D gene: TRBD1; J gene: TRBJ2-1; V gene: TRBV5-1; clone size: NA; CDR3 DNA: TGCGCCAGCAGCTTATCCGGGACAGGGGATTCTGAGCAGTTCTTC; CDR3 protein: CASSLSGTGDSEQFF
D gene: TRBD1; J gene: TRBJ2-2; V gene: TRBV2; clone size: NA; CDR3 DNA: TGTGCCAGCGGACAGGGACCGCTCAACACCGGGGAGCTGTTTTTT; CDR3 protein: CASGQGPLNTGELFF
D gene: TRBD1; J gene: TRBJ1-1; V gene: TRBV4-3; clone size: NA; CDR3 DNA: TGCGCCAGCAGCCAAGGTAGGGGGCTGAACACTGAAGCTTTCTTT; CDR3 protein: CASSQGRGLNTEAFF
D gene: TRBD1; J gene: TRBJ1-1; V gene: TRBV18; clone size: NA; CDR3 DNA: TGTGCCAGCTCCCACGGACAGGGGGCGAACACTGAAGCTTTCTTT; CDR3 protein: CASSHGQGANTEAFF
D gene: TRBD1; J gene: TRBJ1-1; V gene: TRBV9; clone size: once; CDR3 DNA: TGTGCCAGCAGCCCGACAGGGGGGTTGGACACTGAAGCTTTCTTT; CDR3 protein: CASSPTGGLDTEAFF
D gene: NA; J gene: TRBJ2-1; V gene: TRBV9; clone size: once; CDR3 DNA: TGTGCCAGCAGCGACACAGCTTACAATGAGCAGTTCTTC; CDR3 protein: CASSDTAYNEQFF
D gene: NA; J gene: TRBJ2-5; V gene: TRBV7-2; clone size: NA; CDR3 DNA: TGTGCCAGCCGAGAATCCCCGAACAGAGAGACCCAGTACTTC; CDR3 protein: CASRESPNRETQYF
D gene: TRBD1; J gene: TRBJ2-3; V gene: TRBV7-6; clone size: NA; CDR3 DNA: TGTGCCAGCAGCTTGGCTAACAGGGGGCGAGCGCAGTATTTT; CDR3 protein: CASSLANRGRAQYF
D gene: TRBD2; J gene: TRBJ2-3; V gene: TRBV7-3; clone size: NA; CDR3 DNA: TGTGCCAGCAGCCTCGGGGACTATAGCACAGATACGCAGTATTTT; CDR3 protein: CASSLGDYSTDTQYF
D gene: TRBD1; J gene: TRBJ2-7; V gene: TRBV19; clone size: once; CDR3 DNA: TGTGCCAGTAGTCAGGGACAGGGCCCCTACGAGCAGTACTTC; CDR3 protein: CASSQGQGPYEQYF
D gene: TRBD2; J gene: TRBJ2-2; V gene: TRBV4-3; clone size: NA; CDR3 DNA: TGCGCCAGCAGCCAAGTGTCGGGACTAGCGGTGATCCCCGCGAACACCGGGGAGCTGTTTTTT; CDR3 protein: CASSQVSGLAVIPANTGELFF
D gene: NA; J gene: TRBJ1-3; V gene: TRBV15; clone size: NA; CDR3 DNA: TGTGCCACCAGCAGAGACAGGGGCAGCTCTGGAAACACCATATATTTT; CDR3 protein: CATSRDRGSSGNTIYF
D gene: NA; J gene: TRBJ1-2; V gene: TRBV7-3; clone size: NA; CDR3 DNA: TGTGCCAGCAGCTTATCCAGCGACAGGAACTATGGCTACACCTTC; CDR3 protein: CASSLSSDRNYGYTF
D gene: TRBD1; J gene: TRBJ2-6; V gene: TRBV7-3; clone size: NA; CDR3 DNA: TGTGCCAGCAGCTTAAACCTAGGGACAGGGGGGAAAGGGGCCAACGTCCTGACTTTC; CDR3 protein: CASSLNLGTGGKGANVLTF
D gene: NA; J gene: TRBJ2-1; V gene: TRBV7-9; clone size: NA; CDR3 DNA: TGTGCCAGCAGCTTATTGGGGCTAGCGTTCGAGCAGTTCTTC; CDR3 protein: CASSLLGLAFEQFF
D gene: NA; J gene: TRBJ1-5; V gene: TRBV19; clone size: NA; CDR3 DNA: TGTGCCAGTAGTATAGAGTATGGGACATCCTACACACCATTTAGCAATCAGCCCCAGCATTTT; CDR3 protein: CASSIEYGTSYTPFSNQPQHF